Described below is a single T cell receptor beta chain sequence and its context. The entry originates in a study of blood T cell repertoires in COVID-19. Overall study: In each case, the material was cDNA or gDNA derived from T cells, B-cell-depleted T cells, or PBMCs.

The study recruited people aged roughly 18 to 100 years across under 25 US areas. Sequencing used immunoSEQ multiplex PCR; TCRdb keeps in-frame clones, though not all of them. The repertoire includes 180,000 or so clones, roughly 88% of them detected once, and around 8.6% sits in the top ten. The sequenced material came from PBMCs or T cells enriched from blood (not recorded which). This receptor was taken from a woman between 25 and 40 years old who had recovered from COVID-19.

The CDR3 loop is CASSRGTANSNQPQHF. The CDR3 DNA is TGTGCCAGCAGCCGAGGGACAGCTAATAGCAATCAGCCCCAGCATTTT. The chain links TRBV3-1 (or the pseudogene TRBV3-2) to TRBJ1-5, with 7 bases matching TRBD1. Per the germline V gene, CDR1 is LGHDT and CDR2 is YNNKEL (reference sequence). The CDR3 has 16 amino acids. V shed 4 bases, J shed 0 bases, and the junction held 6 bases outside the gene matches.